The T cell receptor (beta chain) described here comes from a study of T cell responses to AZD1222 COVID-19 vaccine. Generated by immunoSEQ multiplex PCR, the TCRdb table keeps only in-frame clones and is missing some. Among about 120,000 clones listed, roughly nine tenths were seen once. Source: peripheral blood, taken on day 0 of AZD1222 vaccination. The TCR comes from an adult in good health.

The CDR3 here is CASSLKGEQPQHF. The CDR3, as DNA: TGTGCCAGCAGCTTAAAAGGGGAGCAGCCCCAGCATTTT. The chain combines TRBV11-3 with TRBJ1-5; tentatively, D is TRBD1 (5 bases). V gave up 2 bases and J gave up 7 bases, with 9 bases separating them. Germline V gene sequence: CDR1 SGHNT, CDR2 YENEEA. The CDR3 has 13 amino acids.